This T cell receptor (beta chain) was sequenced in a study of T cell repertoires in cytomegalovirus infection. Study-level information: Shared public TCR beta signatures pointed to both CMV infection and a matching HLA type. Points from the study as a whole: Ex vivo, HLA-C-restricted CMV-specific TCR beta clonotypes prevailed over the rest of the response.

V lost 0 bases, J lost 7 bases, and 10 bases lay in between. This CDR3 comprises 13 residues. Germline V gene lookup returns CDR1 DFQATT and CDR2 SNEGSKA (reference sequence). MiXCR, run by TCRdb on the reads, gives a single entry per CDR3 protein. The sample contains roughly 990,000 distinct CDR3 sequences, under 40% of which appear only once. A single count supports this clonotype. Its antigen remains unknown. The material was cultured CD8+ T cells from PBMCs, obtained from culture after CMV antigen stimulation. The TCR sequence derives from a human donor in good health (CMV status not recorded). Some clones in this sample may be carry-over from other donors' samples. The chain is built from TRBV20-1 and TRBJ2-1; D not certain. CDR3 sequence (DNA): TGCAGTGCTAGAGATCTCTCGGATAATGAGCAGTTCTTC. Its translation: CSARDLSDNEQFF.